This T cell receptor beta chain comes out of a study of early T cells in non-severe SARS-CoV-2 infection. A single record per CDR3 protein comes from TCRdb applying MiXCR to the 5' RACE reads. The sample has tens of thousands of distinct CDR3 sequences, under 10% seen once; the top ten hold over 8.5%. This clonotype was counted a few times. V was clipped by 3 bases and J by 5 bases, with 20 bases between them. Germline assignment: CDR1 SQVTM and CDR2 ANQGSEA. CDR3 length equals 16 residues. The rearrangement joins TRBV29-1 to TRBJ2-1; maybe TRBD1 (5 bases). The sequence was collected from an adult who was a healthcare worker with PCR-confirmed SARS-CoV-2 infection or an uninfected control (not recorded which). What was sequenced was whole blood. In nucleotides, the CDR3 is TGCAGCGTTGATGGGGCACCGCCCAGCCTCAACAATGAGCAGTTCTTC. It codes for CSVDGAPPSLNNEQFF.